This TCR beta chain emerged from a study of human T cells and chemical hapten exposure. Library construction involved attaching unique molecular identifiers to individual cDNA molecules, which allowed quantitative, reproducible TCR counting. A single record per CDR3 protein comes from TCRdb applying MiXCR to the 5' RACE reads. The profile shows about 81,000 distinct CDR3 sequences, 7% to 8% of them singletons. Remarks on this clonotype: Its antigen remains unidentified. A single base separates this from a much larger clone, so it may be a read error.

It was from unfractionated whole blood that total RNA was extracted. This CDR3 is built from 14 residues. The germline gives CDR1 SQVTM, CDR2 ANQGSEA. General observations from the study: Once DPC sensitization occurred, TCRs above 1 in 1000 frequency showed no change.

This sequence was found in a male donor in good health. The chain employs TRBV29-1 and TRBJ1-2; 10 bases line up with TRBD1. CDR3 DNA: TGCAGCGTTGGAGGGACAGGGGCTAACTATGGCCACACCTTC. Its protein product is CSVGGTGANYGHTF. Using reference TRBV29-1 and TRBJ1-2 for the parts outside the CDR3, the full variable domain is SAVISQKPSRDICQRGTSLTIQCQVDSQVTMMFWYRQQPGQSLTLIATANQGSEATYESGFVIDKFPISRPNLTFSTLTVSNMSPEDSSIYLCSVGGTGANYGHTFGSGTRLTVV.